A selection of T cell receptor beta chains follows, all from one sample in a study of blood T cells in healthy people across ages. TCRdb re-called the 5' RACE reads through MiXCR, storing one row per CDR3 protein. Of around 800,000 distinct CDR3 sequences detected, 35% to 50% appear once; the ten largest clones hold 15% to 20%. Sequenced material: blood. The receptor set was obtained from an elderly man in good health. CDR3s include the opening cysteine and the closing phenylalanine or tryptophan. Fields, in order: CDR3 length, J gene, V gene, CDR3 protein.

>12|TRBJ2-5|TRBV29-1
CSAQGGVQTQYF
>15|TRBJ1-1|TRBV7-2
CASSSRQGVWTEAFF
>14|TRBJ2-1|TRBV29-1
CSVDAGGSYNEQFF
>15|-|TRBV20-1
CSTRDLGREYYEQYF
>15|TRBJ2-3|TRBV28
CASTLVGGARDTQYF
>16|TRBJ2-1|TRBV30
CAWSDPDRGDYNEQFF
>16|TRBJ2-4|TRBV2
CASRPGTGVAKNIQYF
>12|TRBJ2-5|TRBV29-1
CSAQRESETQYF
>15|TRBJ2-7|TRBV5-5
CASSFVLAGMSEQYF
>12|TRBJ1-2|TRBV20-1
CSAPQLFYGYTF
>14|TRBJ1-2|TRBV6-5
CASSYSGGDYGYTF
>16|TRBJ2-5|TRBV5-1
CASSLAGAGWLETQYF
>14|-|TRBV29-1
CSGSVTGGPYEQYF
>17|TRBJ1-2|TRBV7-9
CASSLAGTGMFNYGYTF
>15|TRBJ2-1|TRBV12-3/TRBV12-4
CASSIRDSNYNEQFF
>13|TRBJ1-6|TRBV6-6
CASSITGNSPLHF
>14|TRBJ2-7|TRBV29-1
CSVPKREGRLEQYF
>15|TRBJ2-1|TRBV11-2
CASSSGGAFYNEQFF
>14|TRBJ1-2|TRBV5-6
CASIPRGWNYGYTF
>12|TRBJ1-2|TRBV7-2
CASSLRVYGYTF
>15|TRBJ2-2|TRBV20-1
CSAQGTGGEDGELFF
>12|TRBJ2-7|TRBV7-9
CASSSRWGEQYF
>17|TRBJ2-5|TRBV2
CASRRTVADEGRETQYF
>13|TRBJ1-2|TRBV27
CASATGGGYGHTF
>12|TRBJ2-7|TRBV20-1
CSASDRNYEQYF
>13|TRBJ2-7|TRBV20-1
CSARTAGTGEQYF
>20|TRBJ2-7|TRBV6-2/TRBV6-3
CASSYSSNPGGPPKGYEQYF
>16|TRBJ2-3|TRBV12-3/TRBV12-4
CASTLWTRGRADVQYF
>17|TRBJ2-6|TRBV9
CASSVGQSYSRANVLTF
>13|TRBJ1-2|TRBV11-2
CASSRQGFWGYTF
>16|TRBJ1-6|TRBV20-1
CSARDLWTAGDSPLHF
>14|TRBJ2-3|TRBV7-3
CASSLNRGVDTQYF
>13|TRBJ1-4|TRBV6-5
CASSYTTEAKLFF
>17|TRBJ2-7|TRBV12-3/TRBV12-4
CASSFFGTGGEGYEQYF
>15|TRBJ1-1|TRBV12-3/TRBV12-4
CASSSNRVGNTEAFF
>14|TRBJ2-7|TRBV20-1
CSANRDRDYYEQYF
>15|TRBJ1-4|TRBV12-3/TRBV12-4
CASSRHGATNEKLFF
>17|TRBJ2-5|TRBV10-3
CAISASPGQGVQETQYF
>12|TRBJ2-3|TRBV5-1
CASREDTDTQYF
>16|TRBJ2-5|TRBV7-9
CASSEIQAPGSETQYF
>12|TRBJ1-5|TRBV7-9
CASSYGPQPQHF
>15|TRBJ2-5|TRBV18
CASSPQQGYQETQYF
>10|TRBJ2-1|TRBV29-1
CSVWTAEQFF
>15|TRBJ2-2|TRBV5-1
CASSLAQGAAGELFF
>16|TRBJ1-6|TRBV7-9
CASTRSVGQGFSPLHF
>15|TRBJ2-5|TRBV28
CASSSQGPRGQTQYF
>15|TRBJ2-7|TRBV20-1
CSARPQLAVSYEQYF
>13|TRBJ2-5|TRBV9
CASSPGLAETQYF
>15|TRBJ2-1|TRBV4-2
CASSPYPDTDNEQFF
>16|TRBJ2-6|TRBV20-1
CSASKGVAAGANVLTF